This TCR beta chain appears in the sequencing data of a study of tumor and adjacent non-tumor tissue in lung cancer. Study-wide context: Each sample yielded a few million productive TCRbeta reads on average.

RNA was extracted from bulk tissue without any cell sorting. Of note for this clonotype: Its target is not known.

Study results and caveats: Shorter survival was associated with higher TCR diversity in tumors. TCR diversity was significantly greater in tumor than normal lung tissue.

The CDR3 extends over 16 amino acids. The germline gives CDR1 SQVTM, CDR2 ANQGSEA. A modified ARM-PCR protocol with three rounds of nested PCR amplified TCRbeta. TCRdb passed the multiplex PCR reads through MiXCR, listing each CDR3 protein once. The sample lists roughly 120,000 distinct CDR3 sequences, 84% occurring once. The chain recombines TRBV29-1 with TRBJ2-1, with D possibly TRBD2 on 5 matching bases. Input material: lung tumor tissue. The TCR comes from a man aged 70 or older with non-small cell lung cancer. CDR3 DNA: TGCATCATTGAGAGAGTCCCCTATCGGGACTACAATGAGCAGTTCTTC. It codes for CIIERVPYRDYNEQFF.